Sequencing of this T cell receptor (beta chain) was carried out in a study of T cell clonotyping in hematopoietic cell transplantation. The wider study: Blood collection times were about day -28 and days 30, 100, 180 posttransplant. Study results and caveats: Broader posttransplant TCR repertoire diversity was predicted by graft donor and pretransplant recipient Inverse Simpson Index values. Recipient TCR diversity dropped after transplant; expanded clonotypes rose from day 30 to 180.

Trimming took 4 bases from V and 3 from J; bases not matched to a gene: 4. In germline, CDR1 is SGHAT, CDR2 FQNNGV. This CDR3 is 14 amino acids long. Data came from immunoSEQ multiplex PCR; TCRdb stores just in-frame clones and leaves some out. The sample has 13,000 to 15,000 clones; about 56% are singletons. This clone was counted only a few times. Its antigen is not known. Sequenced sample: PBMCs. The sequence was collected from a human donor who either received an allogeneic hematopoietic cell transplant for a myeloid malignancy or was a related donor (not recorded which). Some clones in this sample may be carry-over from other donors' samples. The V call is TRBV11-2, the J call TRBJ2-5; 8 bases are a match to TRBD1. The CDR3 DNA is TGTGCCAGCAGCTCCGGGACAGGCGAAGAGACCCAGTACTTC. Translation: CASSSGTGEETQYF.